This passage covers 25 T cell receptor beta chains from one sample sequenced in a study of shared clonotypes between healthy human individuals. Some clones are missing from TCRdb's copy, which holds only in-frame ones; the method was immunoSEQ multiplex PCR. Found here are 2,500,000 or so clones, more than 80% of them singletons; the top ten hold 0.13% to 0.15%. The specimen sequenced was naive CD4+ T cells sorted from blood. Regarding subset: CD45RA+ positively selected. Every receptor here comes from a man aged 18 to 29 in good health.

As concerns this clone: The sample holds other DNA sequences that translate to the same CDR3. J is TRBJ1-5 and V is TRBV5-1; no reliable D call. The germline V and J ends were trimmed by 2 bases and 4 bases, with 7 bases remaining between them. The germline V gene has CDR1 SGHRS and CDR2 YFSETQ. The CDR3 runs to 13 residues. Here the CDR3 reads CASSFGDNQPQHF. The CDR3 nucleotides read TGCGCCAGCAGCTTCGGGGATAATCAGCCCCAGCATTTT.

This clone was seen only once. The rearrangement links TRBV4-3 to TRBJ1-3; D may be TRBD1 (5 bases). The germline CDR1 and CDR2 sequences are LGHNA and YSLEER. CDR3 length: 16 amino acids. V lost 0 bases and J 1 base, leaving 10 bases between the germline ends. CDR3 DNA: TGCGCCAGCAGCCAAGATGCAGGGCTTTCTGGAAACACCATATATTTT. It translates to CASSQDAGLSGNTIYF.

This chain joins TRBV2 and TRBJ1-2, with 7 bases lining up with TRBD1. The CDR3 has 20 amino acids. The ends lost 8 bases at V and 9 bases at J; junction bases unmatched: 33. The germline V gene has CDR1 SNHLY and CDR2 FYNNEI. The CDR3 bases are TGTGCCAGCCAGGACTGGGACAGAAATCGGTTCCTTTCACGAGGCATTAGCTACACCTTC. This gives the protein CASQDWDRNRFLSRGISYTF.

This clone showed up just once. V and J are TRBV4-1 and TRBJ2-5, with no clear D. Matching the DNA end better, TRBJ2-7 makes the J call doubtful. In germline, CDR1 is MGHRA, CDR2 YSYEKL. The CDR3 runs 16 residues. The CDR3, as DNA: TGCGCCAGCAGCCAAGTCCTGGCTGTGAGCTCCTACGAGCAGTACTTC. Translated, it gives CASSQVLAVSSYEQYF.

The table lists this clone with many counts. The rearrangement uses TRBV6-5 and TRBJ1-1, with D possibly matching TRBD1 (6 bases). Germline V gene lookup returns CDR1 MNHEY and CDR2 SVGAGI. Deletions cut 7 bases from V and 2 bases from J, with 17 bases between. This CDR3 region has 15 residues. The CDR3, as DNA: TGTGCCAGCACCGCTTCGGGCAGGGGTAACACTGAAGCTTTCTTT. Translation gives CASTASGRGNTEAFF.

The chain combines TRBV15 with TRBJ2-6, with D hard to call. CDR3 length: 15 residues. Between the trimmed V and J ends, which lost 7 bases and 0 bases, there was a span of 10 bases. Germline CDR1 reads LNHNV; CDR2 reads YYDKDF (reference sequence). As DNA, the CDR3 is TGTGCCACCAACCGCGCCCCCTCTGGGGCCAACGTCCTGACTTTC. Amino acids: CATNRAPSGANVLTF. The full variable domain, rest sourced from reference TRBV15 and TRBJ2-6, is DAMVIQNPRYQVTQFGKPVTLSCSQTLNHNVMYWYQQKSSQAPKLLFHYYDKDFNNEADTPDNFQSRRPNTSFCFLDIRSPGLGDTAMYLCATNRAPSGANVLTFGAGSRLTVL.

The V and J genes are TRBV1 and TRBJ2-2; the DNA was not compared with TRBD2, the D call given in the table. TRBV1 is deemed a pseudogene. CDR3 length: 15 residues. The CDR3 DNA is TGCACCAGCACGGGACTAGCGGAATCCACCGGGGAGCTGTTTTTT. This translates into CTSTGLAESTGELFF.

This clone was detected only once. This chain uses TRBV6-6 with TRBJ2-5; 7 bases are shared with TRBD2. Germline trimming cut 4 bases from V and 7 bases from J; bases unmatched to any gene: 0. The CDR3 runs 11 residues. Per the germline V gene, CDR1 is MNHNY and CDR2 is SVGAGI (reference sequence). The CDR3 protein is CASSWEGTQYF. The DNA of the CDR3 is TGTGCCAGCAGTTGGGAGGGGACCCAGTACTTC.

This sequence joins TRBV28 and TRBJ2-7, with D perhaps matching TRBD2 (7 bases). The CDR3 runs to 14 residues. CDR1 MDHEN and CDR2 SYDVKM come from the germline V gene. V gave up 5 bases and J gave up 5 bases, with 16 bases separating them. CDR3 sequence: CASSPWGGANEQYF. The CDR3 DNA sequence: TGTGCCAGCAGTCCCTGGGGGGGGGCCAACGAGCAGTACTTC.

The chain is built from TRBV13 and TRBJ2-3; D is unclear. Germline lookup yields CDR1 PRHDT and CDR2 FYEKMQ (reference sequence). The CDR3 length is 15 residues. The V gene lost 4 bases and the J gene lost 0 bases, with 11 bases spanning the gap. The chain's CDR3 is CASSSRRPSTDTQYF. Here the CDR3 DNA reads TGTGCCAGCAGCTCCCGGAGACCTAGCACAGATACGCAGTATTTT.

V and J are TRBV5-1 and TRBJ1-4; D possibly corresponds to TRBD1 (5 bases). Deletions cut 0 bases from V and 0 bases from J, with 15 bases between. The length of the CDR3 is 18 residues. Germline V gives CDR1 SGHRS, CDR2 YFSETQ. CDR3 DNA sequence: TGCGCCAGCAGCTTGGTATTCAGGGAAGCGACAACTAATGAAAAACTGTTTTTT. Translated: CASSLVFREATTNEKLFF.

The V and J genes are TRBV5-4 and TRBJ2-1; possible D gene TRBD1, 5 bases. V lost 3 bases and J lost 10, with 23 bases in between. Germline V gene lookup returns CDR1 SGHNT and CDR2 YYREEE (reference sequence). The CDR3 is 16 amino acids. The CDR3 DNA sequence: TGTGCCAGCAGCTGGCCCCAGGGATCCCCGTCCTACGAGCAGTTCTTC. Its translation is CASSWPQGSPSYEQFF.

V and J are TRBV10-3 and TRBJ2-1, with 8 bases identical to TRBD2. After removal of 2 bases from V and 2 bases from J, the junction contained 5 bases not matched to a gene. The CDR3 covers 16 residues. CDR1 and CDR2 (germline): ENHRY, SYGVKD. The CDR3 nucleotides are TGTGCCATCAGTGAGGAAGCGGGAGCCGCCTACAATGAGCAGTTCTTC. Protein: CAISEEAGAAYNEQFF.

The V and J genes are TRBV9 and TRBJ2-7; 8 bases map to TRBD1. This CDR3 has 14 residues. Germline V gives CDR1 SGDLS, CDR2 YYNGEE. The ends lost 0 bases at V and 3 bases at J; junction bases unmatched: 2. The CDR3 reads CASSVGDRSYEQYF. In DNA, the CDR3 is TGTGCCAGCAGCGTAGGGGACAGGAGCTACGAGCAGTACTTC.

The V call is TRBV6-5, the J call TRBJ1-4; D is uncertain. V dropped 2 bases and J dropped 7 bases, with 14 bases sitting between them. Germline CDR1 is MNHEY and CDR2 is SVGAGI. CDR3 size: 15 residues. The chain's CDR3 is CASSYETARGEKLFF. The CDR3 DNA is TGTGCCAGCAGTTACGAAACGGCTCGGGGTGAAAAACTGTTTTTT.

With regard to this clone: Different DNA sequences within this sample yield the same CDR3. The rearrangement joins TRBV5-4 to TRBJ1-1; no clear D. V gave up 3 bases and J gave up 0 bases, with 9 bases separating them. This CDR3 comprises 14 residues. The V gene's germline CDR1 is SGHNT and CDR2 YYREEE (reference sequence). CDR3 residues: CASSSGGMNTEAFF. CDR3 in DNA: TGTGCCAGCAGCTCTGGAGGGATGAACACTGAAGCTTTCTTT.

This chain connects TRBV6-1 to TRBJ1-4, with D tentatively TRBD1 (5 bases). Germline V gene lookup returns CDR1 MNHNS and CDR2 SASEGT. The CDR3 has 14 residues. V was shortened by 6 bases and J by 4 bases, with 12 bases between the two germline ends. The DNA for the CDR3 is TGTGCCAGCAGGGAGGGACCCTTTAATGAAAAACTGTTTTTT. Protein sequence: CASREGPFNEKLFF.

The gene calls are TRBV30 and TRBJ2-5; D is uncertain. The J call may not be correct, given that the DNA end is closer to TRBJ2-7. Germline assignment: CDR1 GTSNPN and CDR2 SVGIG (reference sequence). The CDR3 spans 14 residues. The chain's CDR3 is CAWSRTVFSYEQYF. CDR3 coding DNA: TGTGCCTGGAGTAGAACAGTTTTCTCCTACGAGCAGTACTTC.

This chain links TRBV4-1 with TRBJ2-7; no definite D call. V gave up 3 bases and J gave up 5 bases, with 14 bases separating them. The V gene's germline CDR1 is MGHRA and CDR2 YSYEKL. There are 14 residues in the CDR3. The CDR3 sequence is CASSHDRFFHEQYF. The CDR3 DNA reads TGCGCCAGCAGCCACGATCGGTTCTTCCACGAGCAGTACTTC.

A word on this clone: A read error is possible here, since a much larger clone lies one base away. The chain joins TRBV7-2 to TRBJ1-1; possible D gene TRBD1, 6 bases. This CDR3 has 13 residues. V lost 5 bases, J lost 1 base, and 8 bases lay in between. Germline CDR1 reads SGHTA; CDR2 reads FQGNSA. The CDR3 sequence is CASSMDRNTEAFF. As DNA, the CDR3 is TGTGCCAGCAGCATGGACAGGAACACTGAAGCTTTCTTT. Full variable domain (remainder filled in from reference TRBV7-2 and TRBJ1-1): GAGVSQSPSNKVTEKGKDVELRCDPISGHTALYWYRQSLGQGLEFLIYFQGNSAPDKSGLPSDRFSAERTGGSVSTLTIQRTQQEDSAVYLCASSMDRNTEAFFGQGTRLTVV.

The chain employs TRBV5-4 and TRBJ1-1; 12 bases agree with TRBD1. Germline values: CDR1 SGHNT, CDR2 YYREEE (reference sequence). The CDR3 is 17 residues long. Germline trimming cut 0 bases from V and 4 bases from J; bases unmatched to any gene: 7. The CDR3 is CASSLAGTGGAVTEAFF. CDR3 DNA: TGTGCCAGCAGCTTGGCGGGGACAGGGGGCGCGGTCACTGAAGCTTTCTTT.

The chain recombines TRBV11-2 with TRBJ2-5, with D possibly matching TRBD2 (5 bases). The germline V gene encodes CDR1 SGHAT and CDR2 FQNNGV. The CDR3 spans 13 residues. V was shortened by 1 base and J by 5 bases, with 8 bases between the two germline ends. The CDR3 protein is CASSLGGVETQYF. The CDR3 DNA reads TGTGCCAGCAGCTTAGGGGGAGTGGAGACCCAGTACTTC.

V usage is TRBV2 and J usage is TRBJ1-6, with D maybe TRBD1 (5 bases). Germline CDR1 SNHLY, CDR2 FYNNEI. The V end was cut by 2 bases, the J end by 7 bases, with 9 bases between. This CDR3 region has 14 residues. CDR3 DNA: TGTGCCAGCAGTGAACCAGGGATCAATTCACCCCTCCACTTT. Translated, it gives CASSEPGINSPLHF.

The chain combines TRBV29-1 with TRBJ2-7; 8 bases line up with TRBD1. Trimming took 5 bases from V and 6 from J; bases not matched to a gene: 9. CDR3 size: 13 residues. Per the germline V gene, CDR1 is SQVTM and CDR2 is ANQGSEA. The CDR3: CSVSGPGGSEQYF. CDR3 bases: TGCAGCGTTTCCGGGCCAGGGGGCAGCGAGCAGTACTTC.

The chain combines TRBV12-5 with TRBJ2-3; 12 nucleotides agree with TRBD2. The germline gives CDR1 LGHNT, CDR2 FRNRAP. V dropped 0 bases and J dropped 4; count of bases not matched to a gene: 2. The CDR3 consists of 16 residues. The CDR3 is CASGLVLAGGSDTQYF. In DNA, the CDR3 is TGTGCTAGTGGTTTGGTACTAGCGGGAGGATCAGATACGCAGTATTTT.